These T cell receptor beta chains were read from a single sample in a study of OX40 agonist ivuxolimab in advanced cancers. Generated by immunoSEQ multiplex PCR, the TCRdb table keeps only in-frame clones and is missing some. The profile shows about 15,000 clones, around 83% of them singletons. The sequenced sample was CD4+ or CD8+ T cells sorted from blood, obtained in a trial of the OX40 agonist ivuxolimab. These receptors came from an adult with an advanced solid tumor such as melanoma, head and neck, liver or kidney cancer. CDR3s include the opening cysteine and the closing phenylalanine or tryptophan. A D gene is named only where the DNA matches it firmly. Clone sizes are given selectively: once, few, many, or a class where the clone is expanded.

cdr3_length j_call clone_size v_call d_call cdr3_aa cdr3_nt
13 TRBJ1-2 - TRBV2 - CASSDMGREGYTF TGTGCCAGCAGTGATATGGGTCGGGAGGGCTACACCTTC
15 TRBJ2-1 - TRBV9 TRBD2 CASSVELAGHNEQFF TGTGCCAGCAGCGTAGAACTAGCGGGGCACAATGAGCAGTTCTTC
21 TRBJ2-7 - TRBV4-2 TRBD2 CASSQDIGPQWGLAVTYEQYF TGTGCCAGCAGCCAAGATATCGGGCCCCAATGGGGACTAGCGGTGACCTACGAGCAGTACTTC
16 TRBJ2-3 - TRBV7-6 TRBD2 CASSASLAYSTDTQYF TGTGCCAGCTCCGCCTCACTAGCGTACAGCACAGATACGCAGTATTTT
14 TRBJ1-1 - TRBV2 - CASSQTVLNTEAFF TGTGCCAGCAGCCAGACAGTACTGAACACTGAAGCTTTCTTT
11 TRBJ1-5 once TRBV7-9 - CASQEGDLQHF TGTGCCAGCCAAGAGGGAGACCTCCAGCATTTT
9 TRBJ2-3 few TRBV20-1 - CTSTDTQYF TGCACCAGCACGGATACGCAGTATTTT
14 TRBJ2-3 - TRBV10-3 - CAISGPTRTDTQYF TGTGCCATCAGTGGGCCAACCCGCACAGATACGCAGTATTTT
15 TRBJ2-1 - TRBV10-2 TRBD2 CASSWGRGDYNEQFF TGCGCCAGCAGTTGGGGGCGGGGGGACTACAATGAGCAGTTCTTC
13 TRBJ1-3 few TRBV19 TRBD1 CATAGQIGNTIYF TGTGCCACCGCGGGACAGATCGGAAACACCATATATTTT
16 TRBJ2-3 - TRBV9 - CASSVVGRGDTDTQYF TGTGCCAGCAGCGTAGTTGGTCGCGGGGACACAGATACGCAGTATTTT
16 TRBJ2-1 - TRBV9 - CASSVAPVISYNEQFF TGTGCCAGCAGCGTAGCGCCGGTGATCTCCTACAATGAGCAGTTCTTC
15 TRBJ2-3 - TRBV2 TRBD2 CASTPTVGGKDTQYF TGTGCCAGCACCCCAACTGTCGGGGGGAAAGATACGCAGTATTTT
15 TRBJ2-1 - TRBV2 TRBD2 CASSESLAAYNEQFF TGTGCCAGCAGTGAAAGTCTAGCGGCTTACAATGAGCAGTTCTTC
13 TRBJ2-3 - TRBV5-1 - CASSLEVGDTQYF TGCGCCAGCAGCTTGGAGGTGGGGGATACGCAGTATTTT
15 TRBJ2-5 - TRBV2 - CASRELAGAQETQYF TGTGCCAGCAGGGAACTAGCCGGGGCACAAGAGACCCAGTACTTC
16 TRBJ1-5 once TRBV7-4 - CASSLVGLQVSQPQHF TGTGCCAGCAGCTTAGTCGGTCTACAGGTAAGTCAGCCCCAGCATTTT
13 TRBJ1-2 - TRBV11-2 - CASSLGGRYGYTF TGTGCCAGCAGCTTAGGCGGCAGATATGGCTACACCTTC
15 TRBJ2-7 once TRBV7-8 TRBD2 CASSLTSGIHYEQYF TGTGCCAGCAGCTTAACTAGCGGGATCCACTACGAGCAGTACTTC
15 TRBJ1-2 - TRBV6-5 TRBD1 CASSYSTGTYYGYTF TGTGCCAGCAGTTACTCGACAGGGACCTACTATGGCTACACCTTC
17 TRBJ1-6 once TRBV27 TRBD1 CASSHTTGVLGGSPLHF TGTGCCAGCAGTCACACGACAGGGGTCCTAGGTGGTTCACCCCTCCACTTT
13 TRBJ1-2 - TRBV10-2 - CASSATQGYGYTF TGCGCCAGCAGTGCGACCCAGGGTTATGGCTACACCTTC
13 TRBJ1-2 - TRBV4-1 - CASSPTGSYGYTF TGCGCCAGCAGCCCTACAGGGTCCTATGGCTACACCTTC
15 TRBJ2-3 - TRBV5-4 - CASSSSGGRKDTQYF TGTGCCAGCAGCTCCTCTGGGGGAAGGAAAGATACGCAGTATTTT
15 TRBJ2-1 once TRBV14 TRBD2 CASSHRLAGYNEQFF TGTGCCAGCAGCCATAGACTAGCGGGGTACAATGAGCAGTTCTTC
14 TRBJ1-1 - TRBV5-6 - CASSDPRMDTEAFF TGTGCCAGCAGCGATCCCAGAATGGACACTGAAGCTTTCTTT
13 TRBJ1-1 - TRBV6-4 - CASRRQENTEAFF TGTGCCAGCAGGAGACAGGAGAACACTGAAGCTTTCTTT
12 TRBJ2-5 - TRBV19 - CASSIGQETQYF TGTGCCAGTAGTATAGGCCAAGAGACCCAGTACTTC
12 TRBJ2-1 - TRBV2 - CASSGQGDEQFF TGTGCCAGCAGTGGCCAGGGTGATGAGCAGTTCTTC